The rows below give T cell receptor beta chains drawn from one sample of a study of blood T cell repertoires in COVID-19. Produced via immunoSEQ multiplex PCR; TCRdb's table is partial and in-frame only. Of fewer than 250,000 clones in the sample, 85% to 90% were seen once. Sequenced sample: PBMCs or T cells enriched from blood (not recorded which). These receptors were obtained from a man aged 50 to 59 who had been exposed to COVID-19. CDR3s include the opening cysteine and the closing phenylalanine or tryptophan. A D gene is named only where the DNA matches it firmly. The size of a clone is reported for some rows only, either as once, few or many, or as a class for expanded clones.

v_call	j_call	d_call	clone_size	cdr3_aa	cdr3_nt
TRBV5-1	TRBJ2-7	NA	NA	CASSLDLSGSYEQYF	TGCGCCAGCAGCCTGGACCTCTCGGGCTCCTACGAGCAGTACTTC
TRBV28	TRBJ1-4	TRBD1	NA	CASRTYRGPGEKLFF	TGTGCCAGCAGAACCTACAGGGGGCCGGGTGAAAAACTGTTTTTT
TRBV4-2	TRBJ2-5	TRBD2	NA	CASSQTPGLAGQETQYF	TGTGCCAGCAGCCAAACCCCAGGACTAGCGGGCCAAGAGACCCAGTACTTC
TRBV9	TRBJ2-1	TRBD2	NA	CASSVASLGSGGNNEQFF	TGTGCCAGCAGCGTAGCTAGCCTCGGATCGGGAGGGAACAATGAGCAGTTCTTC
TRBV5-1	TRBJ2-1	NA	NA	CASSPSGSSNEQFF	TGCGCCAGCAGCCCCAGCGGTAGCTCCAATGAGCAGTTCTTC
TRBV6-5	TRBJ1-2	NA	NA	CASSLGILYGYTF	TGTGCCAGCAGTCTCGGGATTCTCTATGGCTACACCTTC
TRBV5-1	TRBJ1-6	NA	NA	CASSLATGIPYSPLHF	TGCGCCAGCAGCTTGGCGACCGGGATACCGTATTCACCCCTCCACTTT
TRBV6-5	TRBJ1-1	NA	NA	CASSLQARNTEAFF	TGTGCCAGCAGCCTACAGGCGAGGAACACTGAAGCTTTCTTT
TRBV11-3	TRBJ2-1	TRBD2	NA	CASTRTSGRSEQFF	TGTGCCAGCACCAGGACTAGCGGGAGAAGTGAGCAGTTCTTC
TRBV5-1	TRBJ1-1	NA	few	CASSLAGSITEAFF	TGCGCCAGCAGCTTGGCCGGGAGCATCACTGAAGCTTTCTTT
TRBV10-2	TRBJ2-1	NA	once	CASSEVTGWGDEQFF	TGCGCCAGCAGTGAGGTAACAGGATGGGGGGATGAGCAGTTCTTC
TRBV15	TRBJ1-6	NA	NA	CATSREGVVSPLHF	TGTGCCACCAGCAGAGAAGGGGTTGTTTCACCCCTCCACTTT
TRBV28	TRBJ1-5	NA	NA	CASSPSNQPQHF	TGTGCCAGCAGCCCCAGTAATCAGCCCCAGCATTTT